The following is a T cell receptor (beta chain) sequence with its context. The antigen is not known. This record comes from a study of blood T cells in healthy people across ages. Study-wide findings and caveats: Expanded clonotype shifts may have been confounded, as the donors had an unknown CMV status. The unsorted PBMCs prevented any conclusive comparison of naive versus antigen-experienced cells.

The second PCR ran about 6 to 11 cycles with a sample-barcoded 5' primer and J-beta primers. Unique molecular identifiers of 12 random nucleotides labeled each cDNA. TCRdb reanalysed the 5' RACE reads using MiXCR and keeps one entry per CDR3 protein. The sample holds 1.2 million to 1.5 million distinct CDR3 sequences, 55% to 75% seen once. Every donor contributed about 10 milliliters of peripheral blood by blood draw. The CDR3 is 13 residues long. CDR1 SGDLS and CDR2 YYNGEE come from the germline V gene. Trimming took off 1 base at V and 8 bases at J, with 12 bases between the two ends. The receptor's source is a man younger than 35 in good health. Sequences were obtained from blood. V gene TRBV9 combines with J gene TRBJ1-2; D perhaps matches TRBD1 (5 bases). The CDR3: CASSVTGSSGYTF. DNA of the CDR3: TGTGCCAGCAGCGTAACAGGATCTTCGGGCTACACCTTC.